This paragraph covers one T cell receptor beta chain sequence. Authors' data handling: Estimates of nucleated cell counts were drawn from the amplification of reference gene primers. Profiled with immunoSEQ multiplex PCR; TCRdb holds only in-frame clones, not every one. That table supplies the V and J calls and clone size; D and trimming were determined from the DNA. The sample records around 150,000 clones, roughly 80% being singletons. CDR1 MNHNY and CDR2 SVGAGI come from the germline V gene (reference sequence). The CDR3 contains 15 residues. V lost 2 bases to trimming and J lost 1 base, with 11 bases between them. The data belong to a study of blood T cell repertoires in COVID-19.

The TCR was taken from a man aged 50-59 years who had recovered from COVID-19. The V gene is TRBV6-6, the J gene TRBJ2-5, with D perhaps matching TRBD1 (6 bases). Sequencing input: PBMCs or T cells enriched from blood (not recorded which). The CDR3 protein is CASSYGGSFQETQYF. CDR3 DNA: TGTGCCAGCAGTTACGGGGGCTCCTTCCAAGAGACCCAGTACTTC.